The rows below give T cell receptor beta chains drawn from one sample of a study of blood T cell repertoires in COVID-19. Some clones are missing from TCRdb's copy, which holds only in-frame ones; the method was immunoSEQ multiplex PCR. Of around 70,000 clones in the sample, about four fifths were seen once. Material for sequencing was peripheral blood. The receptors come from an older man who had recovered from COVID-19. Each CDR3 is given with its conserved first and last residue. Fields, in order: J gene, clone size, V gene, D gene, CDR3 DNA, CDR3 protein. The D gene is left open where the match is weak. The size of a clone is reported for some rows only, either as once, few or many, or as a class for expanded clones.

TRBJ1-3 - TRBV28 - TGTCAGCTTCAGGCCTTGAGGGCTGGAAACACCATATATTTT CQLQALRAGNTIYF
TRBJ2-5 - TRBV3-1/TRBV3-2 - TGTGCCAGCAGCCTCGCCGGAGGGGGGGACCAAGAGACCCAGTACTTC CASSLAGGGDQETQYF
TRBJ1-5 few TRBV28 - TGTGCCAGCAGTTTATGGGCCTTTAATCAGCCCCAGCATTTT CASSLWAFNQPQHF
TRBJ1-6 - TRBV6-5 - TGTGCCGGGGGGGGAGACAGCTCCTATAATTCACCCCTCCACTTT CAGGGDSSYNSPLHF
TRBJ2-5 - TRBV2 - TGTGCCAGCAGACCCCCATTACGGGGGGCTTTGGAGACCCAGTACTTC CASRPPLRGALETQYF
TRBJ1-6 - TRBV30 - TGTGCCTGGAGTGGGCAGGGAAATACCTTTAATTCACCCCTCCACTTT CAWSGQGNTFNSPLHF
TRBJ1-6 - TRBV7-2 - TGTGCCAGCAGCTTATTCGCCGAGGCACCCCTCCACTTT CASSLFAEAPLHF
TRBJ1-1 - TRBV4-1 - TGCGCCAGCAGCCCAGCCGCAGGGTTCGCTGAAGCTTTCTTT CASSPAAGFAEAFF
TRBJ1-2 few TRBV19 - TGTGCCAGTAAAGGCGGCAGGGTTCAAGAAGGCTACACCTTC CASKGGRVQEGYTF
TRBJ1-5 once TRBV11-2 TRBD1 TGTGCCAGCAGCTTAGGGACAGGGTTGGGCAATCAGCCCCAGCATTTT CASSLGTGLGNQPQHF
TRBJ2-3 - TRBV7-6 TRBD2 TGTGCCAGCAGCTCGACTAGCGGGAGGCCTTCTACAGATACGCAGTATTTT CASSSTSGRPSTDTQYF
TRBJ2-3 few TRBV3-1/TRBV3-2 TRBD2 TGTGCCAGCAGCCAAGATTCCCTAGCGGGAGGAGGCGCGACAGATACGCAGTATTTT CASSQDSLAGGGATDTQYF
TRBJ1-1 - TRBV5-1 - TGCGCCAGCAGCTTGGACGAGGCGCCCTACACTGAAGCTTTCTTT CASSLDEAPYTEAFF
TRBJ2-2 - TRBV9 - TGTGCCAGCAGCTCCCCCTGGAACACCGGGGAGCTGTTTTTT CASSSPWNTGELFF
TRBJ2-1 - TRBV5-6 TRBD2 TGTGCCAGCAGGAAAGGGACTAGCGGTAACAATGAGCAGTTCTTC CASRKGTSGNNEQFF
TRBJ2-3 - TRBV5-3 - TGTGCCAGAAGACTGGACCCAACGGGGACAGATACGCAGTATTTT CARRLDPTGTDTQYF
TRBJ1-2 once TRBV28 - TGTGCCAGCAGCTTGTTCGCCGCGGATAGAGGAGGTGGCAATTATTATGGCTACACCTTC CASSLFAADRGGGNYYGYTF
TRBJ1-6 few TRBV2 TRBD1 TGTGCCAGCAGCCCCCTTAGGACAGGCAATTCACCCCTCCACTTT CASSPLRTGNSPLHF
TRBJ2-3 few TRBV6-5 TRBD2 TGTGCCAGCAGTTCCTTAGCGGGAGGGGAAACAGATACGCAGTATTTT CASSSLAGGETDTQYF
TRBJ2-1 - TRBV12-3/TRBV12-4 - TGTGCCAGCAGACTTACTAGCCGGGAGCAGTTCTTC CASRLTSREQFF
TRBJ2-2 - TRBV5-1 TRBD1 TGCGCCAGCAGCAAAGAGGGACAGGGTAACACCGGGGAGCTGTTTTTT CASSKEGQGNTGELFF
TRBJ2-2 few TRBV3-1/TRBV3-2 TRBD2 TGTGCCAGCAGCCAAGATGGGACTAGCGGGGGTACCGGGGAGCTGTTTTTT CASSQDGTSGGTGELFF
TRBJ2-3 once TRBV29-1 - TGCAGCGTTGAGGCCCGAAACACAGATACGCAGTATTTT CSVEARNTDTQYF
TRBJ2-3 - TRBV19 TRBD1 TGTGCCAGTAGTAGCGACAGGGTGGGCACAGATACGCAGTATTTT CASSSDRVGTDTQYF
TRBJ1-2 - TRBV19 - TGTGCCAGTAGTATAGATCAGGGGCAAGCCTACACCTTC CASSIDQGQAYTF
TRBJ1-2 - TRBV24-1 - TGTGCCACCAGTGATTTACGGAGTAACTATGGCTACACCTTC CATSDLRSNYGYTF
TRBJ1-5 - TRBV19 TRBD1 TGTGCCAGTACCCGGCCAGGGGGAGGCGGGCAGCCCCAGCATTTT CASTRPGGGGQPQHF
TRBJ1-5 - TRBV28 - TGTGCCAGCAGTTTATACGGTCGATCTCAGCCCCAGCATTTT CASSLYGRSQPQHF
TRBJ1-1 once TRBV6-6 - TGTGCCAGCAGTTACGGGCGGGCGAGGAACACTGAAGCTTTCTTT CASSYGRARNTEAFF
TRBJ2-5 few TRBV6-5 TRBD1 TGTGCCAGCAGTCAGGACAGGGAAGAGACCCAGTACTTC CASSQDREETQYF
TRBJ2-7 once TRBV6-5 - TGTGCCAGCACAGAAGGGGGGGCCTACGAGCAGTACTTC CASTEGGAYEQYF
TRBJ2-5 - TRBV5-1 - TGCGCCAGCAGCTTGGCCGGTCTACAGGGATTACAAGAGACCCAGTACTTC CASSLAGLQGLQETQYF
TRBJ1-1 - TRBV14 TRBD1 TGTGCCAGCAGCCACAGACAGGGGAGCCGTAAGCCGGAAGCTTTCTTT CASSHRQGSRKPEAFF
TRBJ1-6 - TRBV3-1/TRBV3-2 TRBD1 TGTGCCAGCAGCTCAGGGGGACGAAATAATTCACCCCTCCACTTT CASSSGGRNNSPLHF
TRBJ1-4 - TRBV28 TRBD1 TGTGCCAGCAGTTTTGGGACAGGGAATGAAAAACTGTTTTTT CASSFGTGNEKLFF
TRBJ1-2 - TRBV20-1 TRBD1 TGCAGTGCTAGTCTCCGGGACAGGGGTGGCTACACCTTC CSASLRDRGGYTF
TRBJ2-7 - TRBV19 - TGTGCCAGTAGCCTCCCCGGAGGGGACGAGCAGTACTTC CASSLPGGDEQYF
TRBJ2-7 - TRBV19 TRBD1 TGTGCCAGTAGTACGACAGGGGGCTACGAGCAGTACTTC CASSTTGGYEQYF
TRBJ2-3 - TRBV5-1 TRBD1 TGCGCCAGCAATGACAGGGGTGGCACAGATACGCAGTATTTT CASNDRGGTDTQYF
TRBJ2-7 once TRBV5-4 TRBD2 TGTGCCAGCAGCCCATCGGGGGGGTCCTACGAGCAGTACTTC CASSPSGGSYEQYF
TRBJ1-5 - TRBV29-1 TRBD1 TGCAGCATAGGACAGGGAGATCAGCCCCAGCATTTT CSIGQGDQPQHF
TRBJ1-1 - TRBV28 TRBD1 TGTGCCAGCAGTTTATGGGGGACAGCTACTGAAGCTTTCTTT CASSLWGTATEAFF
TRBJ2-7 - TRBV5-3 - TGTGCCAGATTTCGTATGCGGGTGTCCTACGAGCAGTACTTC CARFRMRVSYEQYF
TRBJ1-5 - TRBV30 - TGTGCCTGGAGTGGCAGGGGTGGCAATCAGCCCCAGCATTTT CAWSGRGGNQPQHF
TRBJ1-1 few TRBV19 TRBD1 TGTGCCAGTAGTAGACAGGGAAATGAAGCTTTCTTT CASSRQGNEAFF
TRBJ2-3 - TRBV12-3/TRBV12-4 - TGTGCCAGCAGTTTTCAGGGCACAGATACGCAGTATTTT CASSFQGTDTQYF
TRBJ2-2 - TRBV15 TRBD1 TGTGCCACCAGCAGAGTCGTGGGACAGGGGGCCGGGGAGCTGTTTTTT CATSRVVGQGAGELFF
TRBJ2-5 - TRBV15 TRBD2 TGTGCCACCAGCAGGGACTTGGCTAGCGGGGAAAGAATGGCCCAGTACTTC CATSRDLASGERMAQYF
TRBJ2-7 few TRBV10-2 - TGCGCCAGCAGCCTTGAGAGATTATCCCACGAGCAGTACTTC CASSLERLSHEQYF
TRBJ1-4 many TRBV6-2/TRBV6-3 - TGTGCCAGCAGTGACCTAAGACTTAAACCCAATGAAAAACTGTTTTTT CASSDLRLKPNEKLFF
TRBJ2-2 - TRBV5-1 TRBD2 TGCGCCAGCAGCTTAGGGACTAGGGGTCGGACCGGGGAGCTGTTTTTT CASSLGTRGRTGELFF